This T cell receptor beta chain was sequenced during a study of blood T cell repertoires in COVID-19. The germline V gene has CDR1 LGHNA and CDR2 YNFKEQ. V was pared by 4 bases and J by 2 bases, with 14 bases between. The CDR3 spans 15 residues. The protocol was immunoSEQ multiplex PCR, while the TCRdb copy is restricted to in-frame clones and leaves out a portion. There are roughly 260,000 clones in the sample; more than 85% occur only once, and approximately 2.6% lies in the top ten. A Seattle source enrolled patients during active infection and followed them longitudinally. The V and J genes are TRBV4-2 and TRBJ2-5; tentative D call: TRBD1 (6 bases). Material for sequencing was peripheral blood. The TCR originated in a person under 30 with COVID-19, enrolled during active disease. The CDR3 protein is CASSRTTGEQETQYF. CDR3 DNA: TGTGCCAGCAGCCGAACGACAGGAGAACAAGAGACCCAGTACTTC.